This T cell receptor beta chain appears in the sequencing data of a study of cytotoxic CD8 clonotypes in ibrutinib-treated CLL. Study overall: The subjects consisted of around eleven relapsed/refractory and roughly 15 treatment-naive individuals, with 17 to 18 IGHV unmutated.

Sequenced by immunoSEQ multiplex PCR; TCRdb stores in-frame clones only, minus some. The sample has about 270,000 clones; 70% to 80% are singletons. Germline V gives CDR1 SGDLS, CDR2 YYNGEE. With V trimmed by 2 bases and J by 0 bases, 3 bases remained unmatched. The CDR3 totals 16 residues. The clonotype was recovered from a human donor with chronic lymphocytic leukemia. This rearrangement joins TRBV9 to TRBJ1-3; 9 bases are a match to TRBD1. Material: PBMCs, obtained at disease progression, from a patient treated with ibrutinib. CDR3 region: CASSVGTGSSGNTIYF. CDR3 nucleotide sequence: TGTGCCAGCAGCGTCGGGACAGGGAGCTCTGGAAACACCATATATTTT.